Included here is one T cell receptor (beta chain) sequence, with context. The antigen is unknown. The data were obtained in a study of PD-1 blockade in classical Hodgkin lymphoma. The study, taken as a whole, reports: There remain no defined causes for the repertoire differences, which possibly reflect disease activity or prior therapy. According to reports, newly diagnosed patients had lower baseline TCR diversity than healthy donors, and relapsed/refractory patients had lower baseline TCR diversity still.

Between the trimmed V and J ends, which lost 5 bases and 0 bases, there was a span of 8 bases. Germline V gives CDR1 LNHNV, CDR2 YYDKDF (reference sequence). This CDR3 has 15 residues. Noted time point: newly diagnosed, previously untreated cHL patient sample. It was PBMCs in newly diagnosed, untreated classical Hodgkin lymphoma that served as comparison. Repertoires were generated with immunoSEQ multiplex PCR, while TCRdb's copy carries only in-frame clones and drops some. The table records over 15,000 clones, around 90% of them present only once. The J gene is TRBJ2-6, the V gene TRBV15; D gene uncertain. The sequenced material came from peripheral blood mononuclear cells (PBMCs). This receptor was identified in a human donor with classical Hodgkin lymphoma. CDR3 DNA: TGTGCCACCAGCGCCCATAGCTCTGGGGCCAACGTCCTGACTTTC. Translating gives CATSAHSSGANVLTF.